This TCR beta chain is drawn from a study of blood T cell repertoires in COVID-19. Grouping used clinical history reported by participants in a survey and questionnaire. The V gene's germline CDR1 is SGHTA and CDR2 FQGNSA. J lost 3 bases, V lost 6 bases, and 6 bases had no gene match. The CDR3 contains 14 residues. Clones were read by immunoSEQ multiplex PCR, and TCRdb kept only the in-frame ones, dropping some. The repertoire includes about 310,000 clones, 89% of them detected once, and around 4.8% sits in the top ten. The rearrangement links TRBV7-2 to TRBJ2-7; 9 bases are shared with TRBD1. What was sequenced was PBMCs or T cells enriched from blood (not recorded which). The TCR sequence derives from a man aged 55 to 70 who had recovered from COVID-19. The CDR3 DNA follows: TGTGCCAGCAGTCTGGGGACAGGGATCTACGAGCAGTACTTC. Translating it yields CASSLGTGIYEQYF.